Sequencing of this TCR beta chain was carried out in a study of PD-1 blockade in classical Hodgkin lymphoma. In the study overall: The patients were dosed with nivolumab 3 mg/kg, infused intravenously every 2 weeks. General study findings and limits: CD4+ TCR diversity rose significantly by C4D1, and CD8+ TCR diversity did not. Newly diagnosed patients reportedly trailed healthy donors in baseline TCR diversity.

V gave up 6 bases and J gave up 7 bases, with 16 bases separating them. The CDR3 extends over 13 amino acids. Germline lookup yields CDR1 MNHEY and CDR2 SMNVEV (reference sequence). Remarks on this clone: Its target is not known.

Measured with immunoSEQ multiplex PCR; TCRdb has only the in-frame clones, and not every one. Of roughly 30,000 clones listed, over 75% are singletons. Time point in this sample: cycle 4 day 1 (C4D1), after less than seven weeks of nivolumab. Relapse after autologous stem cell transplantation occurred in every patient, and brentuximab vedotin exposure varied. Patients' outcomes at their best amounted to complete response, partial response or progressive disease. The sequencing here drew on peripheral blood mononuclear cells (PBMCs), taken before the fourth cycle of nivolumab. The sequence was collected from a human donor with classical Hodgkin lymphoma. The V gene is TRBV27, the J gene TRBJ2-7, with D possibly matching TRBD2 (6 bases). CDR3 in amino acids: CASSRRESGEQYF. In DNA form, the CDR3 reads TGTGCCAGCAGCCGGAGGGAGTCGGGAGAGCAGTACTTC.